What follows are 25 T cell receptor beta chains derived from one specimen sequenced in a study of cytomegalovirus exposure and HLA in healthy donors. The PCR was carried out with 60 Vbeta primers and 13 Jbeta primers. Measured with immunoSEQ multiplex PCR; TCRdb has only the in-frame clones, and not every one. The sample contains 200,000 to 250,000 clones, more than 75% of which appear only once. The material sequenced was PBMCs. The source of these receptors is a male donor in good health and CMV-seronegative.

This chain connects TRBV5-5 to TRBJ2-5; D possibly corresponds to TRBD2 (5 bases). Trimming removed 0 bases at V and 5 bases at J, with 11 bases between. The CDR3 extends over 14 amino acids. Germline CDR1 reads SGHKS; CDR2 reads YYEKEE (reference sequence). The CDR3 coding sequence is TGTGCCAGCAGCTTGGGGGGAGTAAGGGAGACCCAGTACTTC. Translating gives CASSLGGVRETQYF.

The V and J genes are TRBV27 and TRBJ2-7; possibly TRBD1 for D (6 bases). The CDR3 has 13 residues. V gave up 5 bases and J gave up 7 bases, with 15 bases separating them. Germline CDR1 and CDR2: MNHEY and SMNVEV (reference sequence). As DNA, the CDR3 is TGTGCCAGCAGTCTACAGGGTACGGGGGAGCAGTACTTC. Amino acid sequence: CASSLQGTGEQYF.

This chain links TRBV5-1 with TRBJ2-1, with D maybe TRBD1 (6 bases). Trimming pared 3 bases from V and 4 bases from J, leaving 17 bases between. Germline assignment: CDR1 SGHRS and CDR2 YFSETQ. The CDR3 covers 16 residues. CDR3 protein: CASSSMTGSPYNEQFF. The CDR3 coding sequence is TGCGCCAGCAGCTCCATGACAGGTTCCCCTTACAATGAGCAGTTCTTC.

This sequence joins TRBV19 and TRBJ2-6; D may be TRBD1 (5 bases). The CDR3 totals 14 residues. Germline lookup yields CDR1 LNHDA and CDR2 SQIVND (reference sequence). The V gene lost 6 bases and the J gene lost 0 bases, with 6 bases spanning the gap. The CDR3 nucleotides are TGTGCCAGTAGGACAGCCTCTGGGGCCAACGTCCTGACTTTC. Amino acid sequence: CASRTASGANVLTF.

The V gene is TRBV7-6, the J gene TRBJ2-1; possible D gene TRBD1, 6 bases. This CDR3 comprises 15 residues. The ends were cut back, 4 bases at V and 0 bases at J, with 10 bases in the middle. Germline CDR1 reads SGHVS; CDR2 reads FNYEAQ. The CDR3: CASSSSRGSYNEQFF. CDR3 nucleotide sequence: TGTGCCAGCAGCTCGTCCAGGGGCTCCTACAATGAGCAGTTCTTC. The variable domain in full, with the rest retrieved from reference TRBV7-6 and TRBJ2-1, is GAGVSQSPRYKVTKRGQDVALRCDPISGHVSLYWYRQALGQGPEFLTYFNYEAQQDKSGLPNDRFSAERPEGSISTLTIQRTEQRDSAMYRCASSSSRGSYNEQFFGPGTRLTVL.

V is TRBV2 and J is TRBJ1-2; maybe TRBD1 (5 bases). Trimming stripped 4 bases from V and 4 bases from J, with 13 bases between. Per the germline V gene, CDR1 is SNHLY and CDR2 is FYNNEI. CDR3 size: 14 residues. The CDR3 region has the DNA TGTGCCAGCAGTGCCCGACAGTCCTTCTATGGCTACACCTTC. Translation: CASSARQSFYGYTF.

The gene calls are TRBV11-2 and TRBJ2-7, with D uncertain. Germline loops: CDR1 SGHAT, CDR2 FQNNGV. This CDR3 is 13 amino acids long. V shed 0 bases and J shed 6 bases, with 9 bases lying between them. The CDR3 loop reads CASSLDLRTEQYF. The CDR3 nucleotides are TGTGCCAGCAGCTTAGATCTCAGAACCGAGCAGTACTTC.

The gene calls are TRBV7-8 and TRBJ2-7, with 9 bases lining up with TRBD2. CDR1 and CDR2 (germline): SGHVS, FQNEAQ. This CDR3 contains 14 residues. After removal of 1 base from V and 7 bases from J, the junction contained 5 bases not matched to a gene. The CDR3 bases are TGTGCCAGCAGCTTAGTGAGCGGGGGGATGGAGCAGTACTTC. This gives the protein CASSLVSGGMEQYF.

J is TRBJ2-6 and V is TRBV7-3; D not resolved. Per germline, CDR1 SGHTA and CDR2 FQGTGA. The CDR3 contains 15 residues. V gave up 4 bases and J gave up 2 bases, with 9 bases separating them. The CDR3 spells CASSSGTAGANVLTF. The CDR3 DNA reads TGTGCCAGCAGCTCCGGTACTGCTGGGGCCAACGTCCTGACTTTC.

The chain uses TRBV7-9 and TRBJ2-7; perhaps TRBD1 as D (6 bases). The germline gives CDR1 SEHNR, CDR2 FQNEAQ (reference sequence). V dropped 3 bases and J dropped 6 bases, with 15 bases sitting between them. This CDR3 region has 14 residues. In DNA form, the CDR3 reads TGTGCCAGCAGCTTGGGGCTGGGGGCGGGCGAGCAGTACTTC. It yields the protein CASSLGLGAGEQYF.

The rearrangement joins TRBV28 to TRBJ2-1; TRBD2 agrees at 8 bases. CDR1 is MDHEN, CDR2 SYDVKM, per germline. There are 15 residues in the CDR3. The V and J ends lost 4 bases and 4 bases, in that order; junction bases with no gene match: 6. The CDR3 DNA reads TGTGCCAGCAGTTATAGCGGGACTCAGTACAATGAGCAGTTCTTC. Translated: CASSYSGTQYNEQFF.

V usage is TRBV7-2 and J usage is TRBJ2-7, with TRBD2 identical over 10 bases. The V and J ends lost 4 bases and 5 bases, in that order; junction bases with no gene match: 17. The V gene's germline CDR1 is SGHTA and CDR2 FQGNSA. The CDR3 consists of 18 residues. CDR3 nucleotides: TGTGCCAGCAGCTCTCGCCCTAGCGGGAGAGGGGGGGCTCACGAGCAGTACTTC. It encodes CASSSRPSGRGGAHEQYF.

CDR3 nucleotides: TGTGCCAGCAGCGTAGGGACAGGAGGCGGCTACACCTTC. Amino acids: CASSVGTGGGYTF. The chain is built from TRBV9 and TRBJ1-2; 7 bases are shared with TRBD1. The CDR3 has 13 residues. CDR1 SGDLS and CDR2 YYNGEE come from the germline V gene. V lost 0 bases and J lost 8; bases outside the gene matches: 4. The full variable domain, its missing parts supplied by reference TRBV9 and TRBJ1-2, is DSGVTQTPKHLITATGQRVTLRCSPRSGDLSVYWYQQSLDQGLQFLIQYYNGEERAKGNILERFSAQQFPDLHSELNLSSLELGDSALYFCASSVGTGGGYTFGSGTRLTVV.

CDR3 loop: CASSQGPGNEAFF. The DNA for the CDR3 is TGTGCCAGCAGCCAGGGGCCAGGGAATGAAGCTTTCTTT. This sequence joins TRBV7-7 and TRBJ1-1, with D possibly being TRBD1 (6 bases). The CDR3 runs 13 residues. CDR1 and CDR2 from the germline V gene are SSHAT and FNYEAQ (reference sequence). The V end was cut by 5 bases, the J end by 7 bases, with 14 bases between.

The V and J genes are TRBV27 and TRBJ2-7, with D maybe TRBD2 (7 bases). The V end lost 4 bases, the J end lost 1 base, and 17 bases lay between the germline ends. Germline CDR1 reads MNHEY; CDR2 reads SMNVEV (reference sequence). This CDR3 spans 16 amino acids. CDR3: CASSWGGGGVSYEQYF. For the CDR3, the DNA is TGTGCCAGCAGTTGGGGAGGGGGGGGCGTATCCTACGAGCAGTACTTC.

The V gene is TRBV21-1, the J gene TRBJ2-1; the DNA was not used to check the table's D call, TRBD2. TRBV21-1 is assigned pseudogene status. The CDR3 has 10 residues. CDR3 residues: CATRRNEQFF. The CDR3 DNA reads as TGTGCCACCCGGAGGAATGAGCAGTTCTTC.

The chain links TRBV9 to TRBJ2-2; the D gene is possibly TRBD1 (6 bases). CDR1 is SGDLS, CDR2 YYNGEE, per germline. Trimming shortened V by 0 bases and J by 7 bases, and 13 bases separated the two germline ends. CDR3 size: 15 residues. CDR3 sequence: CASSVGNRAIGELFF. The DNA of the CDR3 is TGTGCCAGCAGCGTAGGGAACAGGGCGATCGGGGAGCTGTTTTTT.

CDR3 sequence reads: CASRTGFSGNTIYF. CDR3 nucleotides: TGTGCCAGTAGGACAGGGTTCTCTGGAAACACCATATATTTT. This chain links TRBV19 with TRBJ1-3, with TRBD1 identical over 7 bases. CDR1 is LNHDA, CDR2 SQIVND, per germline (reference sequence). The CDR3 totals 14 residues. J lost 0 bases, V lost 6 bases, and 2 bases had no gene match.

This chain joins TRBV6-1 and TRBJ1-5; D gene uncertain. Trimming took 6 bases from V and 9 from J, leaving 15 bases between them. The CDR3 extends over 13 amino acids. Germline V gene sequence: CDR1 MNHNS, CDR2 SASEGT. CDR3 in DNA: TGTGCCAGCAGAGAGTACGCCGGGGTGCCCCAGCATTTT. Its protein is CASREYAGVPQHF.

The chain has TRBV5-1 and TRBJ2-1; no clear D. The CDR3 consists of 14 residues. V lost 1 base and J 7 bases, leaving 12 bases between the germline ends. Germline V gives CDR1 SGHRS, CDR2 YFSETQ. The CDR3 loop reads CASSLLKVENEQFF. CDR3 nucleotides: TGCGCCAGCAGCTTGTTGAAGGTGGAGAATGAGCAGTTCTTC.

This chain uses TRBV9 with TRBJ2-7; possibly TRBD2 for D (5 bases). The CDR3 totals 13 residues. Trimming removed 7 bases from V and 2 bases from J, with 13 bases in between. Germline V lookup: CDR1 SGDLS, CDR2 YYNGEE. CDR3 DNA sequence: TGTGCCAGCGGGAGCGGTGGGGCCTACGAGCAGTACTTC. This encodes CASGSGGAYEQYF.

This chain links TRBV7-3 with TRBJ2-1; tentatively, D is TRBD2 (5 bases). This CDR3 spans 13 amino acids. CDR1 is SGHTA, CDR2 FQGTGA, per germline. Trimming took 2 bases from V and 6 from J, leaving 8 bases between them. As DNA, the CDR3 is TGTGCCAGCAGCTTAGACCTAGCCAATGAGCAGTTCTTC. Its translation is CASSLDLANEQFF.

This chain links TRBV6-1 with TRBJ1-5, with 8 bases matching TRBD1. Per the germline V gene, CDR1 is MNHNS and CDR2 is SASEGT. This CDR3 spans 15 amino acids. V dropped 4 bases and J dropped 2; count of bases not matched to a gene: 4. CDR3 region: CASSGSGGRNQPQHF. In nucleotides, the CDR3 is TGTGCCAGCAGTGGCTCAGGGGGCCGCAATCAGCCCCAGCATTTT.

A single count supports this clone. V and J are TRBV4-1 and TRBJ2-1, with a possible D match to TRBD1 (5 bases). Trimming took 4 bases from V and 1 from J, leaving 14 bases between them. This CDR3 has 16 residues. Germline V gene sequence: CDR1 MGHRA, CDR2 YSYEKL. This CDR3 is CASSRIQDSSYNEQFF. Here the CDR3 DNA reads TGCGCCAGCAGCCGTATACAGGATTCATCCTACAATGAGCAGTTCTTC.

V gene TRBV5-1 combines with J gene TRBJ1-1, with unresolved D. CDR1 SGHRS and CDR2 YFSETQ come from the germline V gene. This CDR3 is 13 amino acids long. V shed 0 bases and J shed 1 base, with 4 bases lying between them. The CDR3 region has the DNA TGCGCCAGCAGCTTGGTTCGGAACACTGAAGCTTTCTTT. It encodes CASSLVRNTEAFF.